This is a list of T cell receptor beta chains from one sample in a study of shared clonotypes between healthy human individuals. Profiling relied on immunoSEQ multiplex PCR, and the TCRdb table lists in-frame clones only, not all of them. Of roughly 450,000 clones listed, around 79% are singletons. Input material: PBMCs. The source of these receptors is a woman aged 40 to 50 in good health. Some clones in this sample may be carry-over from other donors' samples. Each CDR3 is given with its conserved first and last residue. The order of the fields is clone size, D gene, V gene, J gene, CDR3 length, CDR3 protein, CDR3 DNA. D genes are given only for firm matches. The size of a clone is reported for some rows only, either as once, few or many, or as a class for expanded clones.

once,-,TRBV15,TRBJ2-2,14,CATSREISSGELFF,TGTGCCACCAGCAGAGAAATAAGTTCCGGGGAGCTGTTTTTT
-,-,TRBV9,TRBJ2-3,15,CASSVGDEGFRKQYF,TGTGCCAGCAGCGTAGGAGATGAGGGCTTTAGGAAGCAGTATTTT
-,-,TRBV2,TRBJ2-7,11,CASSGGYEQYF,TGTGCCAGCAGTGGTGGTTACGAGCAGTACTTC
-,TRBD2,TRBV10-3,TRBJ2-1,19,CAISERGGRTSGSYNEQFF,TGTGCCATCAGTGAGAGGGGGGGAAGGACTAGCGGGAGCTACAATGAGCAGTTCTTC
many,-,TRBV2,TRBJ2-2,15,CASSARPWRAGELFF,TGTGCCAGCAGTGCGAGACCTTGGCGGGCCGGGGAGCTGTTTTTT
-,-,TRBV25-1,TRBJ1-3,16,CASSEKVGVSGNTIYF,TGTGCCAGCAGTGAAAAGGTGGGGGTGTCTGGAAACACCATATATTTT
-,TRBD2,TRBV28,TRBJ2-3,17,CASSLLAGALGTDTQYF,TGTGCCAGCAGTTTACTAGCGGGGGCATTGGGCACAGATACGCAGTATTTT
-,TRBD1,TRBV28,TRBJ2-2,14,CASRRTGYTGELFF,TGTGCCAGCAGACGGACAGGGTACACCGGGGAGCTGTTTTTT
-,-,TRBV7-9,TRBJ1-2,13,CASRLQGSYGYTF,TGTGCCAGCAGGCTTCAGGGAAGCTATGGCTACACCTTC
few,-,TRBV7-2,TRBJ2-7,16,CASSLEGAGMLGEQYF,TGTGCCAGCAGCTTAGAAGGCGCGGGAATGTTGGGCGAGCAGTACTTC
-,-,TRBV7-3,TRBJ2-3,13,CASSSPTEGTQYF,TGTGCCAGCAGCTCCCCGACAGAAGGTACGCAGTATTTT
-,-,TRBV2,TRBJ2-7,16,CASSEIVASRFVEQYF,TGTGCCAGCAGTGAGATTGTGGCTAGCCGCTTCGTTGAGCAGTACTTC
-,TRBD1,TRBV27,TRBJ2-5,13,CASRRTGRETQYF,TGTGCCAGCAGACGGACAGGGCGAGAGACCCAGTACTTC
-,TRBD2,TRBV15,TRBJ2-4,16,CATSREASGRENIQYF,TGTGCCACCAGCAGAGAAGCTAGCGGGAGGGAAAACATTCAGTACTTC
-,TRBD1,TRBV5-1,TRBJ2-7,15,CASSLPGQGIDEQYF,TGCGCCAGCAGCCTGCCGGGACAGGGTATCGACGAGCAGTACTTC
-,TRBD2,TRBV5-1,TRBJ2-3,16,CASSLGPGGPTDTQYF,TGCGCCAGCAGCTTGGGACCGGGAGGGCCTACAGATACGCAGTATTTT
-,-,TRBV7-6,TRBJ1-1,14,CASSHAGLSTEAFF,TGTGCCAGCAGCCATGCAGGGTTGTCCACTGAAGCTTTCTTT
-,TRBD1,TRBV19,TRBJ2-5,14,CASSRQGVEETQYF,TGTGCCAGTAGCCGACAGGGGGTTGAGGAGACCCAGTACTTC
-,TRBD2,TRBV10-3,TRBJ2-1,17,CAISESASGRPYNEQFF,TGTGCCATCAGTGAGTCGGCTAGCGGGAGGCCCTACAATGAGCAGTTCTTC
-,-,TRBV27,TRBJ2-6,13,CASSLGGANVLTF,TGTGCCAGCAGTTTGGGTGGGGCCAACGTCCTGACTTTC
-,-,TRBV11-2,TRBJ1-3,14,CASSDGISGNTIYF,TGTGCCAGCAGCGACGGGATCTCTGGAAACACCATATATTTT
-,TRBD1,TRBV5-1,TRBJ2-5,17,CASSVGPGTGGPREQYF,TGCGCCAGCAGCGTTGGCCCCGGGACAGGGGGTCCTAGGGAGCAGTACTTC
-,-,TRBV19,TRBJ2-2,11,CASSLPGELFF,TGTGCCAGCTCCCTTCCCGGGGAGCTGTTTTTT
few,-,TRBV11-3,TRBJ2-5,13,CASSYLASETQYF,TGTGCCAGCAGCTATCTAGCGTCGGAGACCCAGTACTTC
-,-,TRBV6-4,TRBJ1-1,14,CASSESSGGTEAFF,TGTGCCAGCAGTGAGTCATCAGGCGGTACTGAAGCTTTCTTT
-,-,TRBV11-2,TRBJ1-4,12,CASSLGREKLFF,TGTGCCAGCAGCTTAGGCCGTGAAAAACTGTTTTTT
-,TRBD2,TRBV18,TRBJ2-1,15,CASSPRTSGSGEQFF,TGTGCCAGCTCACCGAGGACTAGCGGGAGTGGGGAGCAGTTCTTC
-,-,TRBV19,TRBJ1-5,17,CASSIVRGLRGNQPQHF,TGTGCCAGTAGTATAGTCAGGGGTTTGCGGGGCAATCAGCCCCAGCATTTT
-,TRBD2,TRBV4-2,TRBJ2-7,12,CASSQGEGEQYF,TGTGCCAGCAGCCAAGGGGAGGGCGAGCAGTACTTC
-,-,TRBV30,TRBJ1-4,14,CAWSPTWGGEKLFF,TGTGCCTGGAGCCCTACGTGGGGGGGTGAAAAACTGTTTTTT
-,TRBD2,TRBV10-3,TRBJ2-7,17,CAISRQPLADGTYEQYF,TGTGCCATCAGCCGCCAACCCCTAGCGGACGGAACCTACGAGCAGTACTTC
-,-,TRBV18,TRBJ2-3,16,CASSPLAETSTDTQYF,TGTGCCAGCTCACCACTGGCCGAAACTAGCACAGATACGCAGTATTTT
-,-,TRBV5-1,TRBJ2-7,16,CASSFVVGGRGYEQYF,TGCGCCAGCAGCTTCGTAGTGGGGGGTCGAGGCTACGAGCAGTACTTC